Listed here are 27 T cell receptor beta chains from one sample, sequenced in a study of shared clonotypes between healthy human individuals (dated by TCRdb to the early 2020s). Libraries were made using the immunoSEQ multiplex PCR assay. Drawn from immuneACCESS, this table holds only the in-frame rearrangements with V and J called that TCRdb kept. Clones are partly lost; checked studies trace under half to an unresolved V gene and leave the rest unexplained. This sample gives some 490,000 clones in total; 81% of them show up just once. The ten top clones hold about 13% of the sample. Sequenced input: PBMCs. These receptor sequences come from a woman between 35 and 50 years old in good health. Some clones in this sample may be carry-over from other donors' samples.

Remarks on this clone: A much larger clone is a single base away; this may be a read error. The chain employs TRBV11-1 and TRBJ2-1; D is unresolved. Germline CDR1 and CDR2: SGHAT and FQDESV (reference sequence). This CDR3 region has 15 residues. The ends were cut back, 5 bases at V and 4 bases at J, with 15 bases in the middle. CDR3 residues: CASSLDRRRYNEQFF. The DNA of the CDR3 is TGTGCCAGCAGCCTCGATAGAAGACGATACAATGAGCAGTTCTTC.

The chain uses TRBV18 and TRBJ2-5; possible D gene TRBD1, 6 bases. Germline lookup yields CDR1 KGHSH and CDR2 LQKENI. The CDR3 has 15 residues. V lost 3 bases and J lost 5, with 16 bases in between. In DNA form, the CDR3 reads TGTGCCAGCTCACCGATAAAACAGGGTTGGGAGACCCAGTACTTC. It encodes CASSPIKQGWETQYF. The full variable domain, in which reference TRBV18 and TRBJ2-5 provide the parts outside the CDR3, is NAGVMQNPRHLVRRRGQEARLRCSPMKGHSHVYWYRQLPEEGLKFMVYLQKENIIDESGMPKERFSAEFPKEGPSILRIQQVVRGDSAAYFCASSPIKQGWETQYFGPGTRLLVL.

V gene TRBV6-4 combines with J gene TRBJ2-2; 9 nucleotides line up with TRBD1. The junction had 5 bases not matched to a gene; V was cut back by 2 bases and J by 7 bases. This CDR3 is built from 15 residues. Germline loops: CDR1 MRHNA, CDR2 SNTAGT. Here the CDR3 DNA reads TGTGCCAGCAGTGACAGGACAGGGGCCGGCGGGGAGCTGTTTTTT. The encoded protein is CASSDRTGAGGELFF.

The gene calls are TRBV28 and TRBJ2-4; the match to TRBD2 covers 15 bases. Germline assignment: CDR1 MDHEN and CDR2 SYDVKM. The CDR3 consists of 18 residues. V lost 7 bases, J lost 0 bases, and 7 bases stayed unmatched. CDR3 region: CASTPGLAGGVAKNIQYF. DNA for the CDR3: TGTGCCAGCACCCCGGGACTAGCGGGAGGAGTAGCCAAAAACATTCAGTACTTC.

This clone was observed many times. The rearrangement joins TRBV18 to TRBJ2-3, with D possibly being TRBD2 (5 bases). V was cut by 0 bases and J by 0 bases, with 10 bases left in between. Germline V gene data show CDR1 as KGHSH and CDR2 as LQKENI. CDR3 length equals 16 residues. In DNA form, the CDR3 reads TGTGCCAGCTCACCACCAGGAACTAGGAGCACAGATACGCAGTATTTT. Its protein is CASSPPGTRSTDTQYF.

Turning to this clone: A far larger clone is a single base away, which makes a read error likely. The genes are TRBV30 and TRBJ1-3; possibly TRBD1 for D (6 bases). Germline V lookup: CDR1 GTSNPN, CDR2 SVGIG (reference sequence). The CDR3 has 12 residues. CDR3 region: CAWNRAGNTVYF. Written as DNA, the CDR3 is TGTGCCTGGAACAGGGCTGGAAACACCGTATATTTT. The full variable domain, rest sourced from reference TRBV30 and TRBJ1-3, is SQTIHQWPATLVQPVGSPLSLECTVEGTSNPNLYWYRQAAGRGLQLLFYSVGIGQISSEVPQNLSASRPQDRQFILSSKKLLLSDSGFYLCAWNRAGNTVYFGEGSWLTVV.

The chain combines TRBV29-1 with TRBJ1-2, with TRBD1 identical over 7 bases. V shed 7 bases, J shed 5 bases, and the junction held 16 bases outside the gene matches. The CDR3 sequence is 15 residues long. Germline values: CDR1 SQVTM, CDR2 ANQGSEA. CDR3 coding DNA: TGCAGCGCGTTTGTATGGGACAGCCTCCAATATGGCTACACCTTC. Its protein product is CSAFVWDSLQYGYTF.

This sequence joins TRBV5-6 and TRBJ2-3; D is unresolved. The CDR3 loop spans 12 amino acids. Between the trimmed V and J ends, which lost 4 bases and 5 bases, there was a span of 8 bases. Germline CDR1 reads SGHDT; CDR2 reads YYEEEE. CDR3 region: CASSLIGDTQYF. In DNA, the CDR3 is TGTGCCAGCAGCCTGATTGGAGATACGCAGTATTTT.

In this sample, this clone turned up once. The same CDR3 is also encoded by other DNA sequences in this sample. This chain links TRBV30 with TRBJ2-1, with a weak D call TRBD1 (6 bases). Germline V gene sequence: CDR1 GTSNPN, CDR2 SVGIG (reference sequence). V was shortened by 0 bases and J by 13 bases, with 10 bases between the two germline ends. The CDR3 contains 11 residues. CDR3 amino acids: CAWSVGGEQFF. The DNA for the CDR3 is TGTGCCTGGAGTGTTGGGGGCGAACAGTTCTTC.

The chain carries TRBV5-1 and TRBJ1-2, with 7 bases matching TRBD1. V trimming: 4 bases; J trimming: 4 bases; junction bases outside the gene matches: 10. This CDR3 is 15 amino acids long. The germline gives CDR1 SGHRS, CDR2 YFSETQ. The CDR3 coding sequence is TGCGCCAGCAGCCCTGGGACAGAACCGCTCTATGGCTACACCTTC. As protein: CASSPGTEPLYGYTF.

This chain connects TRBV6-1 to TRBJ2-5; 12 bases are shared with TRBD1. The length of the CDR3 is 15 residues. Per the germline V gene, CDR1 is MNHNS and CDR2 is SASEGT. With 6 bases clipped from V and 5 bases from J, the junction kept 7 bases outside the gene matches. The CDR3 region is CASRTGTGGLETQYF. The DNA for the CDR3 is TGTGCCAGCAGAACCGGGACAGGGGGCCTGGAGACCCAGTACTTC.

The rearrangement joins TRBV4-2 to TRBJ2-3, with D uncertain. Trimming stripped 0 bases from V and 0 bases from J, with 7 bases between. Germline lookup yields CDR1 LGHNA and CDR2 YNFKEQ. CDR3 length: 15 amino acids. The CDR3 spells CASSQDGESTDTQYF. In nucleotides, the CDR3 is TGTGCCAGCAGCCAAGATGGCGAAAGCACAGATACGCAGTATTTT.

The chain couples TRBV28 to TRBJ2-5; the match to TRBD2 covers 7 bases. Trimming cost V 9 bases and J 1 base; bases outside gene matches: 8. Germline V gene data show CDR1 as MDHEN and CDR2 as SYDVKM. There are 14 residues in the CDR3. For the CDR3, the DNA is TGTGCCAGTTTCTCTAGCGGCACCCAAGAGACCCAGTACTTC. Its protein is CASFSSGTQETQYF.

In regard to this clone: Since a far larger clone is one base different, this is likely a read error. This specimen includes other DNA sequences encoding the same CDR3. This sequence joins TRBV6-1 and TRBJ2-7; D unresolved. The CDR3 has 12 amino acids. V gave up 3 bases and J gave up 4 bases, with 7 bases separating them. The germline gives CDR1 MNHNS, CDR2 SASEGT. The CDR3 region is CASSDLPYEQYF. In DNA, the CDR3 is TGTGCCAGCAGTGATTTGCCATACGAGCAGTACTTC.

The CDR3 loop is CASSLIAPIPYGYTF. For the CDR3, the DNA is TGTGCCAGCAGCTTGATTGCACCGATCCCATATGGCTACACCTTC. The chain combines TRBV5-8 with TRBJ1-2, with D uncertain. The CDR3 is made up of 15 amino acids. CDR1 SGHTS and CDR2 YDEGEE come from the germline V gene. V dropped 1 base and J dropped 5 bases, with 15 bases sitting between them.

The V and J genes are TRBV5-1 and TRBJ2-7; D ambiguous. V was cut by 0 bases and J by 2 bases, with 12 bases left in between. The CDR3 covers 15 residues. From germline, CDR1 is SGHRS and CDR2 YFSETQ. In nucleotides, the CDR3 is TGCGCCAGCAGCTTGGATCTGGTCAGCCCCTACGAGCAGTACTTC. This sequence encodes CASSLDLVSPYEQYF. The complete variable domain, with remaining parts taken from reference TRBV5-1 and TRBJ2-7, reads KAGVTQTPRYLIKTRGQQVTLSCSPISGHRSVSWYQQTPGQGLQFLFEYFSETQRNKGNFPGRFSGRQFSNSRSEMNVSTLELGDSALYLCASSLDLVSPYEQYFGPGTRLTVT.

The chain joins TRBV4-3 to TRBJ1-1; tentatively, D is TRBD1 (5 bases). The V gene lost 1 base and the J gene lost 8 bases, with 11 bases spanning the gap. The germline V gene encodes CDR1 LGHNA and CDR2 YSLEER. The CDR3 covers 13 residues. This chain's CDR3 is CASSQAVTEEAFF. CDR3 nucleotide sequence: TGCGCCAGCAGCCAAGCTGTGACAGAGGAAGCTTTCTTT.

This clone was detected many times. This same CDR3 is encoded by further DNA sequences in the sample. The genes are TRBV29-1 and TRBJ2-4; 7 nucleotides match TRBD1. The J segment lost 6 bases and the V segment lost 1 base, leaving 0 bases of the junction unmatched. The CDR3 totals 12 residues. Germline values: CDR1 SQVTM, CDR2 ANQGSEA. The CDR3 loop reads CSVEGDRNIQYF. CDR3 nucleotide sequence: TGCAGCGTTGAAGGGGACAGAAACATTCAGTACTTC.

This chain joins TRBV4-3 and TRBJ2-5; D may be TRBD2 (5 bases). V was cut by 0 bases and J by 5 bases, with 10 bases left in between. This CDR3 contains 14 residues. Per germline, CDR1 LGHNA and CDR2 YSLEER. CDR3 coding DNA: TGCGCCAGCAGCCAAGATCAGCGAGGGGAGACCCAGTACTTC. Protein: CASSQDQRGETQYF.

As concerns this clone: A far larger clone is off by one base, so a read error is likely. The sample has other DNA sequences that encode this CDR3 too. This chain uses TRBV27 with TRBJ1-1, with 7 bases that match TRBD1. This CDR3 region has 14 residues. Germline CDR1 is MNHEY and CDR2 is SMNVEV (reference sequence). Losses at the gene ends were 6 bases for V and 3 bases for J; bases not matched to a gene: 7. CDR3 bases: TGTGCCAGCAGCAGGACAGGTGGGTACACTGAAGCTTTCTTT. Its translation is CASSRTGGYTEAFF.

V gene TRBV4-1 combines with J gene TRBJ2-2; maybe TRBD2 (5 bases). The CDR3 is made up of 19 amino acids. Germline-derived CDR1 and CDR2 are MGHRA and YSYEKL. V was cut by 1 base and J by 0 bases, with 18 bases left in between. In nucleotides, the CDR3 is TGCGCCAGCAGCCAAGTTGTGGCATCGCTAGCTGCGAACACCGGGGAGCTGTTTTTT. It encodes CASSQVVASLAANTGELFF.

This chain joins TRBV5-4 and TRBJ2-7; D could derive from TRBD1 or TRBD2 (5 bases each). CDR1 and CDR2 from the germline V gene are SGHNT and YYREEE (reference sequence). V gave up 4 bases and J gave up 6 bases, with 17 bases separating them. The CDR3 contains 14 residues. CDR3 in amino acids: CASSPRTGAGEQYF. The DNA of the CDR3 is TGTGCCAGCAGCCCCAGGACTGGGGCCGGCGAGCAGTACTTC.

The chain has TRBV28 and TRBJ2-2, with a possible D match to TRBD2 (5 bases). The CDR3 runs 17 residues. Germline CDR1 and CDR2: MDHEN and SYDVKM. V shed 6 bases and J shed 2 bases, with 19 bases lying between them. The CDR3 here is CASRKLAPDSNTGELFF. The CDR3 DNA reads TGTGCCAGCAGAAAACTCGCCCCGGACTCAAACACCGGGGAGCTGTTTTTT.

This chain connects TRBV5-4 to TRBJ2-1; 10 positions match TRBD2. V was clipped by 4 bases and J by 3 bases; unmatched bases: 4. This CDR3 has 15 amino acids. Germline CDR1 SGHNT, CDR2 YYREEE (reference sequence). The CDR3 region is CASSLTSGVYNEQFF. The CDR3 DNA is TGTGCCAGCAGCCTCACTAGCGGGGTCTACAATGAGCAGTTCTTC.

The rearrangement joins TRBV6-1 to TRBJ1-1; D not resolved. Trimming cost V 2 bases and J 5 bases, with 9 bases left between them. Germline assignment: CDR1 MNHNS and CDR2 SASEGT. The CDR3 runs 13 residues. Written as DNA, the CDR3 is TGTGCCAGCAGTGAAACGGGGAGAACTGAAGCTTTCTTT. Amino acid sequence: CASSETGRTEAFF.

The chain is built from TRBV29-1 and TRBJ2-1; D not certain. The V end was cut by 4 bases, the J end by 4 bases, with 8 bases between. CDR3 length: 12 residues. Germline CDR1 SQVTM, CDR2 ANQGSEA. In DNA form, the CDR3 reads TGCAGCGTTGCGGCAGAATACAATGAGCAGTTCTTC. Translated, it gives CSVAAEYNEQFF.

CDR3 amino acids: CASSKGLPSGEQFF. The CDR3 coding sequence is TGTGCCAGTAGTAAGGGACTTCCCTCGGGGGAGCAGTTCTTC. The chain employs TRBV19 and TRBJ2-1, with D possibly being TRBD2 (6 bases). Germline V CDR1 and CDR2: LNHDA, SQIVND (reference sequence). V dropped 4 bases and J dropped 10 bases, with 17 bases sitting between them. The CDR3 runs to 14 residues.